A selection of T cell receptor beta chains follows, all from one sample in a study of cytomegalovirus exposure and HLA in healthy donors. Libraries were prepared by immunoSEQ multiplex PCR; TCRdb keeps only in-frame clonotypes and omits some of them. The repertoire includes some 60,000 clones, roughly 86% of them detected once, and about 1.5% sits in the top ten. The material sequenced was PBMCs. These receptors were obtained from a man in his late teens or twenties in good health and CMV-seronegative. Each CDR3 is given with its conserved first and last residue. D genes are given only for firm matches. The size entry is marked missing in some rows and otherwise reads once, few, many or a size class.

V gene	J gene	clone size	D gene	CDR3 protein	CDR3 DNA
TRBV30	TRBJ1-1	.	.	CAWARGTEAFF	TGTGCCTGGGCCCGAGGCACTGAAGCTTTCTTT
TRBV30	TRBJ2-1	.	.	CAWSVASYNEQFF	TGTGCCTGGAGTGTAGCGAGCTATAATGAGCAGTTCTTC
TRBV6-5	TRBJ2-3	few	TRBD1	CASSYRTGSDTQYF	TGTGCCAGCAGTTACAGGACAGGGTCAGATACGCAGTATTTT
TRBV19	TRBJ1-2	.	.	CASSIPAEGPRRGNYGYTF	TGTGCCAGTAGTATCCCCGCGGAGGGACCCCGAAGGGGTAACTATGGCTACACCTTC
TRBV6-5	TRBJ1-2	.	.	CASSYSDTDNYGYTF	TGTGCCAGCAGTTACTCGGACACCGACAACTATGGCTACACCTTC
TRBV9	TRBJ2-1	.	.	CASSALDSSYNEQFF	TGTGCCAGCAGCGCGTTGGACAGCTCCTACAATGAGCAGTTCTTC
TRBV4-1	TRBJ2-3	once	.	CASSQDEVGDTQYF	TGCGCCAGCAGCCAAGATGAGGTGGGAGATACGCAGTATTTT
TRBV14	TRBJ2-1	.	.	CASSQVLATNEQFF	TGTGCCAGCAGCCAAGTCCTAGCGACCAATGAGCAGTTCTTC
TRBV7-3	TRBJ1-1	.	.	CASSFTTGDGEAFF	TGTGCCAGCAGCTTCACCACGGGGGACGGTGAAGCTTTCTTT
TRBV5-4	TRBJ2-7	.	.	CASSSHGLKQLSYEQYF	TGTGCCAGCAGCTCCCATGGGCTCAAACAACTCTCCTACGAGCAGTACTTC
TRBV28	TRBJ1-6	.	.	CASSLTGMNSPLHF	TGTGCCAGCAGTCTCACAGGGATGAATTCACCCCTCCACTTT
TRBV5-1	TRBJ1-6	.	.	CASSLVSFLTSGSPLHF	TGCGCCAGCAGCTTGGTGTCCTTTCTTACCTCGGGTTCACCCCTCCACTTT
TRBV7-9	TRBJ1-1	.	.	CASSLGQVGTEAFF	TGTGCCAGCAGCTTAGGACAGGTGGGAACTGAAGCTTTCTTT
TRBV7-9	TRBJ2-5	.	.	CASSLPPTGGEETQYF	TGTGCCAGCAGCCTTCCCCCGACCGGCGGAGAAGAGACCCAGTACTTC
TRBV6-5	TRBJ2-3	once	.	CASSYEAEGDTQYF	TGTGCCAGCAGTTACGAGGCCGAGGGAGATACGCAGTATTTT
TRBV5-6	TRBJ2-7	.	.	CASSLPDRIPYEQYF	TGTGCCAGCAGCCTACCCGACAGGATCCCCTACGAGCAGTACTTC
TRBV28	TRBJ2-2	.	TRBD1	CASRGTGITGELFF	TGTGCCAGCAGGGGGACAGGGATCACCGGGGAGCTGTTTTTT
TRBV4-1	TRBJ2-7	.	TRBD1	CASSQEGQGVPSYEQYF	TGCGCCAGCAGCCAAGAGGGACAGGGGGTCCCCTCCTACGAGCAGTACTTC